This T cell receptor beta chain comes out of a study of T cell responses to AZD1222 COVID-19 vaccine. Study-wide results and limits: The reported proportion of spike-specific TCRs targeting unmutated variant regions was nearly half.

After removal of 7 bases from V and 1 base from J, the junction contained 7 bases not matched to a gene. Germline V gene sequence: CDR1 SGHTA, CDR2 FQGNSA. This CDR3 has 15 amino acids. The sample holds one count of this clone. Its matching antigen is unknown. Repertoires were generated with immunoSEQ multiplex PCR, while TCRdb's copy carries only in-frame clones and drops some. The sample has 250,000 or so clones; 80% to 95% are singletons. The V and J genes are TRBV7-2 and TRBJ2-3; 8 bases map to TRBD2. The clonotype was recovered from an adult in good health. Sequencing used peripheral blood, obtained on day 0 of AZD1222 vaccination. The CDR3 spells CASNPGGEGTDTQYF. CDR3 in DNA: TGTGCCAGCAACCCCGGGGGGGAGGGCACAGATACGCAGTATTTT.